This T cell receptor (beta chain) is drawn from a study of CD8+ T cells in alopecia areata. This clone has just a few counts. It was cDNA, reverse transcribed from extracted RNA, that served as the sequencing template. TCRdb keeps only in-frame clones here, not all; method: immunoSEQ multiplex PCR. The sample records more than 85,000 clones, 50% to 75% being singletons. Trimming took 0 bases from V and 0 from J, leaving 17 bases between them. The CDR3 spans 18 residues. Germline CDR1 is SGHRS and CDR2 is YFSETQ. Treatment specified: oral pan-JAK inhibitor, 5-10 mg twice daily. This chain uses TRBV5-1 with TRBJ2-3; tentatively, D is TRBD1 or TRBD2 (5 bases each). The source material was CD8+ T cells sorted from blood, sampled at week 4, from a patient treated with tofacitinib. The source is a human donor with alopecia areata. The CDR3 region is CASSLAGADDTSTDTQYF. The CDR3 DNA follows: TGCGCCAGCAGCTTGGCCGGGGCCGACGATACTAGCACAGATACGCAGTATTTT.